A single sample gave rise to the 30 T cell receptor beta chains below, sequenced in a study of blood T cells in healthy people across ages. Alongside a J-beta primer mix, a sample-barcoded 5' primer served in a second PCR lasting roughly 6 to 11 cycles. TCRdb called the 5' RACE reads again in MiXCR, with one record for every CDR3 protein. This table has more than 650,000 distinct CDR3 sequences, about 26% appearing once. The same data also went into a second study, on T cells of mothers and their children.

Sequenced sample: blood. These receptors came from a boy aged 5-17 years in good health.

J is TRBJ2-5 and V is TRBV5-5; TRBD1 matches 7 bases. Germline V gene lookup returns CDR1 SGHKS and CDR2 YYEKEE (reference sequence). Trimming took 2 bases from V and 0 from J; bases not matched to a gene: 7. The CDR3 has 16 amino acids. The CDR3 DNA reads as TGTGCCAGCAGCTTCAGGTGGCAGGGGGACCAAGAGACCCAGTACTTC. Its translation: CASSFRWQGDQETQYF.

Only a few counts were recorded for this clonotype. The chain uses TRBV28 and TRBJ2-7; D not resolved. The CDR3 covers 12 residues. Trimming removed 5 bases at V and 2 bases at J, with 7 bases between. The germline CDR1 and CDR2 sequences are MDHEN and SYDVKM. The CDR3 sequence is CASSVPTYEQYF. CDR3 nucleotides: TGTGCCAGCAGTGTCCCGACCTACGAGCAGTACTTC.

The chain links TRBV3-1 to TRBJ2-7, with 8 bases that match TRBD2. CDR1 and CDR2 from the germline V gene are LGHDT and YNNKEL (reference sequence). The CDR3 spans 17 residues. V trimming: 3 bases; J trimming: 6 bases; junction bases outside the gene matches: 16. CDR3 DNA sequence: TGTGCCAGCAGCCACTTCAGCGGGGGCGGACCTCCGGGCGAGCAGTACTTC. Amino acids: CASSHFSGGGPPGEQYF.

The chain combines TRBV6-1 with TRBJ2-5, with D perhaps being TRBD1 or TRBD2 (7 bases each). The end of the DNA fits TRBJ2-1 better, so the J call may be wrong. Germline loops: CDR1 MNHNS, CDR2 SASEGT. The CDR3 runs to 17 residues. The CDR3, as DNA: TGTGCCAGCAGTGAAGGGGCGCAGGGCCCCAGGGGGGGTGAGCAGTTCTTC. Protein sequence: CASSEGAQGPRGGEQFF.

The rearrangement joins TRBV7-6 to TRBJ2-5; possibly TRBD2 for D (6 bases). The closer fit of TRBJ2-1 to the DNA end suggests the J call may be wrong. Germline CDR1 is SGHVS and CDR2 is FNYEAQ. The CDR3 consists of 18 residues. CDR3 region: CASSSSPGRESPYNEQFF. The CDR3 DNA reads TGTGCCAGCAGCTCGAGCCCGGGCCGGGAGTCCCCTTACAATGAGCAGTTCTTC.

The chain links TRBV2 to TRBJ1-4; no definite D call. V lost 7 bases and J lost 0, with 12 bases in between. The CDR3 loop spans 15 amino acids. Germline V gives CDR1 SNHLY, CDR2 FYNNEI. The CDR3 here is CASTRGRPTNEKLFF. CDR3 nucleotide sequence: TGTGCCAGCACTCGGGGAAGACCAACTAATGAAAAACTGTTTTTT.

This clonotype was seen a handful of times. J is TRBJ2-1 and V is TRBV20-1, with 8 bases lining up with TRBD2. The germline CDR1 and CDR2 sequences are DFQATT and SNEGSKA (reference sequence). The CDR3 is 16 amino acids. V was clipped by 0 bases and J by 6 bases; unmatched bases: 10. The DNA for the CDR3 is TGCAGTGCTAGAGAATTAGCGGGAACGCGGGGCAATGAGCAGTTCTTC. This translates into CSARELAGTRGNEQFF.

This clonotype occurred a few times. The V call is TRBV2, the J call TRBJ2-5; D may be TRBD2 (6 bases). This CDR3 has 11 amino acids. The germline gives CDR1 SNHLY, CDR2 FYNNEI. Trimming removed 8 bases at V and 5 bases at J, with 9 bases between. CDR3 bases: TGTGCCAGCCAGGAGGGGGAGACCCAGTACTTC. As protein: CASQEGETQYF.

The V call is TRBV10-2, the J call TRBJ2-4; D is unclear. Trimming removed 3 bases at V and 2 bases at J, with 8 bases between. Germline lookup yields CDR1 WSHSY and CDR2 SAAADI. This CDR3 spans 14 amino acids. The chain's CDR3 is CASSDWPSKNIQYF. The CDR3 nucleotides read TGCGCCAGCAGTGATTGGCCTTCCAAAAACATTCAGTACTTC.

This clonotype was seen a few times. The rearrangement links TRBV11-1 to TRBJ1-2; 8 bases are a match to TRBD1. Unmatched junction bases numbered 6, after V lost 5 bases and J lost 4 bases. Germline CDR1 SGHAT, CDR2 FQDESV (reference sequence). The CDR3 loop spans 14 amino acids. The CDR3 is CASSTGQGAYGYTF. The CDR3 bases are TGTGCCAGCAGCACCGGACAGGGCGCCTATGGCTACACCTTC.

The rearrangement uses TRBV2 and TRBJ2-1, with 11 bases aligning to TRBD2. The J call may not be correct, given that the DNA end is closer to TRBJ2-5. The CDR3 is 16 residues long. The germline V gene encodes CDR1 SNHLY and CDR2 FYNNEI. CDR3 bases: TGTGCCAGCAGCTATCCTAGCGGGGGGCCGATGGAGACCCAGTACTTC. Amino acids: CASSYPSGGPMETQYF.

This clonotype was detected only a few times. This chain links TRBV10-2 with TRBJ2-4; 7 positions match TRBD1. The CDR3 is 13 residues long. Trimming removed 4 bases from V and 9 bases from J; junction bases left unmatched: 6. The V gene's germline CDR1 is WSHSY and CDR2 SAAADI. CDR3 sequence: CASSGQGEGIQYF. The CDR3 DNA sequence: TGCGCCAGCAGTGGACAGGGAGAGGGCATTCAGTACTTC.

This clonotype was found a few times. This chain joins TRBV2 and TRBJ1-6; perhaps TRBD1 as D (5 bases). From germline, CDR1 is SNHLY and CDR2 FYNNEI. This CDR3 is 15 amino acids long. The germline V and J ends were trimmed by 6 bases and 5 bases, with 14 bases remaining between them. CDR3 DNA: TGTGCCAGCAGGACGGATGGGGGGGATAATTCACCCCTCCACTTT. Translated: CASRTDGGDNSPLHF.

This sequence joins TRBV6-6 and TRBJ2-7; D is undetermined. Germline-derived CDR1 and CDR2 are MNHNY and SVGAGI (reference sequence). V was cut by 6 bases and J by 1 base, with 10 bases left in between. The CDR3 consists of 13 residues. CDR3 DNA sequence: TGTGCCAGCAGCCTCCTTTTGTCCTACGAGCAGTACTTC. Its protein is CASSLLLSYEQYF.

The chain recombines TRBV9 with TRBJ1-4; D remains ambiguous. This CDR3 region has 15 residues. The germline CDR1 and CDR2 sequences are SGDLS and YYNGEE. V lost 2 bases, J lost 3 bases, and 11 bases lay in between. CDR3 protein: CASSVSAGPNEKLFF. DNA of the CDR3: TGTGCCAGCAGCGTTAGCGCGGGCCCTAATGAAAAACTGTTTTTT.

V is TRBV7-2 and J is TRBJ2-5; D might be TRBD2 (6 bases). Trimming left V 6 bases short and J 7 bases short, with 12 bases between. The CDR3 consists of 12 residues. CDR1 SGHTA and CDR2 FQGNSA come from the germline V gene. Here the CDR3 DNA reads TGTGCCAGCAGTTCTTTGGGAGGGACCCAGTACTTC. Translated, it gives CASSSLGGTQYF.

This clonotype came up many times. CDR3 bases: TGTGCCAGCAGTTTCAACCCTAGTCAGGGGTCGCGGGAGCAGTACTTC. This sequence encodes CASSFNPSQGSREQYF. The rearrangement uses TRBV6-6 and TRBJ2-7; possibly TRBD1 for D (6 bases). This CDR3 contains 16 residues. Germline V gene data show CDR1 as MNHNY and CDR2 as SVGAGI (reference sequence). Trimming cost V 4 bases and J 7 bases, with 23 bases left between them.

Comment on this clonotype: Mismatch with germline at one junction end may stem from a read error. The rearrangement links TRBV5-1 to TRBJ2-7; TRBD2 matches 13 bases. Germline lookup yields CDR1 SGHRS and CDR2 YFSETQ. The CDR3 has 13 amino acids. The CDR3 protein is CASSLGTSGGGHF. CDR3 nucleotide sequence: TGCGCCAGCAGCTTGGGGACTAGCGGGGGCGGGCACTTC.

This clonotype was detected only a few times. This chain connects TRBV2 to TRBJ2-3; perhaps TRBD1 as D (6 bases). This CDR3 spans 13 amino acids. V dropped 7 bases and J dropped 6 bases, with 14 bases sitting between them. Germline V gene lookup returns CDR1 SNHLY and CDR2 FYNNEI. The CDR3 coding sequence is TGTGCCAGCAATTACAGGGACGGTGATACGCAGTATTTT. The encoded protein is CASNYRDGDTQYF.

The J gene is TRBJ1-3, the V gene TRBV10-3; weak D call: TRBD1 (6 bases). Germline CDR1 reads ENHRY; CDR2 reads SYGVKD. The V gene lost 11 bases and the J gene lost 0 bases, with 14 bases spanning the gap. The CDR3 length is 14 residues. The CDR3 DNA is TGTGCCTCCGTCCCGACAGGCTCTGGAAACACCATATATTTT. This codes for CASVPTGSGNTIYF.

The genes are TRBV20-1 and TRBJ2-1; D not resolved. The V and J ends lost 3 bases and 4 bases respectively, with 7 bases between them. CDR1 and CDR2 from the germline V gene are DFQATT and SNEGSKA (reference sequence). The CDR3 covers 12 residues. CDR3 sequence: CSARIDYNEQFF. Written as DNA, the CDR3 is TGCAGTGCTAGGATCGATTACAATGAGCAGTTCTTC.

This clonotype was found a few times. The J gene is TRBJ2-1, the V gene TRBV12-5; no reliable D call. V shed 9 bases and J shed 3 bases, with 9 bases lying between them. The length of the CDR3 is 12 residues. Germline lookup yields CDR1 LGHNT and CDR2 FRNRAP. DNA of the CDR3: TGTGCTAGCTTTGAACTCTACAATGAGCAGTTCTTC. This translates into CASFELYNEQFF.

The chain joins TRBV7-9 to TRBJ2-5; D is perhaps TRBD1 or TRBD2 (5 bases each). Trimming removed 3 bases from V and 5 bases from J, with 10 bases in between. Germline V CDR1 and CDR2: SEHNR, FQNEAQ (reference sequence). The length of the CDR3 is 13 residues. CDR3 DNA: TGTGCCAGCAGCTTCCGGGACCCCGAGACCCAGTACTTC. Translation: CASSFRDPETQYF.

This chain uses TRBV5-1 with TRBJ1-6; D is unresolved. The CDR3 is made up of 12 amino acids. V was cut by 2 bases and J by 9 bases, with 6 bases left in between. The germline V gene has CDR1 SGHRS and CDR2 YFSETQ. The CDR3, as DNA: TGCGCCAGCAGCTTAGGCAGTTCACCCCTCCACTTT. Its protein is CASSLGSSPLHF.

In this sample, this clonotype turned up many times. Compared with germline, one end of the junction differs, possibly owing to a read error. The chain carries TRBV7-7 and TRBJ1-4; D is uncertain. Germline values: CDR1 SSHAT, CDR2 FNYEAQ (reference sequence). The CDR3 sequence is 13 residues long. The CDR3 DNA reads TGTGCTAGCAGCTTAACGCCTAATGAAAAACTGTTTTTT. Translation gives CASSLTPNEKLFF.

CDR3 in DNA: TGTGCCAGCAGCTTAGTCGCGACTAGATCGCATACGCAGTATTTT. Protein product: CASSLVATRSHTQYF. The rearrangement joins TRBV7-6 to TRBJ2-3, with D perhaps matching TRBD2 (6 bases). This CDR3 has 15 amino acids. The V gene lost 1 base and the J gene lost 7 bases, with 15 bases spanning the gap. CDR1 and CDR2 (germline): SGHVS, FNYEAQ.

The chain carries TRBV19 and TRBJ2-2; D remains unclear. CDR3 length: 15 residues. Trimming stripped 1 base from V and 3 bases from J, with 9 bases between. CDR1 is LNHDA and CDR2 is SQIVND in the germline V gene (reference sequence). The CDR3 DNA is TGTGCCAGTAGTATAGGAGGCATCTACACCGGGGAGCTGTTTTTT. This gives the protein CASSIGGIYTGELFF.

This chain uses TRBV30 with TRBJ2-1; 7 bases align to TRBD1. The junction had 6 bases not matched to a gene; V was cut back by 8 bases and J by 8 bases. Germline V lookup: CDR1 GTSNPN, CDR2 SVGIG (reference sequence). This CDR3 contains 11 residues. Here the CDR3 reads CAGGQNDEQFF. CDR3 nucleotides: TGTGCCGGGGGACAGAACGATGAGCAGTTCTTC.

This clonotype was seen only a few times. The chain combines TRBV20-1 with TRBJ1-4; D is uncertain. The germline gives CDR1 DFQATT, CDR2 SNEGSKA (reference sequence). Trimming removed 3 bases at V and 1 base at J, with 9 bases between. This CDR3 is 14 amino acids long. CDR3 amino acids: CSARLGVTNEKLFF. CDR3 bases: TGCAGTGCTAGGCTAGGCGTAACTAATGAAAAACTGTTTTTT.

The genes are TRBV5-1 and TRBJ2-5; TRBD2 matches 11 bases. The CDR3 has 16 amino acids. CDR1 is SGHRS and CDR2 is YFSETQ in the germline V gene. With V trimmed by 4 bases and J by 0 bases, 5 bases remained unmatched. Here the CDR3 DNA reads TGCGCCAGCAGCGGTAGACTAGCGGGGAACCAAGAGACCCAGTACTTC. Residues: CASSGRLAGNQETQYF.